This TCR beta chain came from a study of breast tumors, draining lymph nodes, adjacent tissues. Each CDR3 protein is one row after TCRdb ran MiXCR on the multiplex PCR reads. This sample has about 89,000 distinct CDR3 sequences, with over 25% found just once. V lost 3 bases to trimming and J lost 6 bases; unmatched junction nucleotides: 7. Germline V gene sequence: CDR1 SEHNR, CDR2 FQNEAQ (reference sequence). This CDR3 comprises 16 residues. There are many counts of this clonotype. Samples came from axillary lymph nodes draining the breast cancer. This TCR came from a female donor with breast cancer. Some clones in this sample may be carry-over from other donors' samples. Sequenced input: axillary lymph node tissue. The chain recombines TRBV7-9 with TRBJ2-2; 10 positions match TRBD2. Here the CDR3 reads CASSFGLAGASGELFF. The CDR3 DNA is TGTGCCAGCAGCTTTGGCCTAGCGGGAGCCTCCGGGGAGCTGTTTTTT.